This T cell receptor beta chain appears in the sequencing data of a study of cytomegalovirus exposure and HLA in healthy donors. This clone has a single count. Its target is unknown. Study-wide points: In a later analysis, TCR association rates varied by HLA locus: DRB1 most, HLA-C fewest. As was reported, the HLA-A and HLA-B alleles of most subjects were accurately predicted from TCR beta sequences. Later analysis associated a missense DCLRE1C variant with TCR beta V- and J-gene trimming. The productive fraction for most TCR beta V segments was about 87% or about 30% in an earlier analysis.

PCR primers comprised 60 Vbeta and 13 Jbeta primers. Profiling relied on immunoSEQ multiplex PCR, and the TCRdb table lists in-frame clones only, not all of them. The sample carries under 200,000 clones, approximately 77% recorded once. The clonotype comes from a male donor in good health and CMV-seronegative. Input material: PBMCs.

As DNA, the CDR3 is TGTGCCAGCAGAAAAACAGGGGGCTCTGCCTACGAGCAGTACTTC. It codes for CASRKTGGSAYEQYF. The gene calls are TRBV5-6 and TRBJ2-5; TRBD1 aligns across 9 bases. The J call is doubtful: the DNA matches TRBJ2-7 better. In germline, CDR1 is SGHDT, CDR2 YYEEEE. This CDR3 has 15 residues.